The T cell receptor beta chain described here comes from a study of OX40 agonist ivuxolimab in advanced cancers. Looking at the study overall: Patients were under 90% male with ages roughly 23 to 79, mean approximately 62. Findings of the study overall: Relatively little clonal expansion, among the lowest observed, appeared in partial responders at 0.1-3.0 mg/kg.

Sampling of blood occurred at baseline, cycle 4 day 1, and cycle 7 day 1. For this clone: Its target is unknown.

The CDR3 extends over 17 amino acids. The V and J ends lost 5 bases and 4 bases, in that order; junction bases with no gene match: 12. The V gene's germline CDR1 is SEHNR and CDR2 FQNEAQ (reference sequence). Method: immunoSEQ multiplex PCR; TCRdb's copy keeps in-frame clones and lacks some. In the table there are about 95,000 clones, 85% to 90% of which are singletons. This receptor was obtained from an adult with an advanced solid tumor such as melanoma, head and neck, liver or kidney cancer. Sequencing was performed on CD4+ or CD8+ T cells sorted from blood, taken in a trial of the OX40 agonist ivuxolimab. The chain has TRBV7-9 and TRBJ2-3; 10 bases are a match to TRBD1. CDR3 amino acids: CASSPSWGQGHADTQYF. The DNA for the CDR3 is TGTGCCAGCAGCCCGAGTTGGGGACAGGGGCATGCAGATACGCAGTATTTT.